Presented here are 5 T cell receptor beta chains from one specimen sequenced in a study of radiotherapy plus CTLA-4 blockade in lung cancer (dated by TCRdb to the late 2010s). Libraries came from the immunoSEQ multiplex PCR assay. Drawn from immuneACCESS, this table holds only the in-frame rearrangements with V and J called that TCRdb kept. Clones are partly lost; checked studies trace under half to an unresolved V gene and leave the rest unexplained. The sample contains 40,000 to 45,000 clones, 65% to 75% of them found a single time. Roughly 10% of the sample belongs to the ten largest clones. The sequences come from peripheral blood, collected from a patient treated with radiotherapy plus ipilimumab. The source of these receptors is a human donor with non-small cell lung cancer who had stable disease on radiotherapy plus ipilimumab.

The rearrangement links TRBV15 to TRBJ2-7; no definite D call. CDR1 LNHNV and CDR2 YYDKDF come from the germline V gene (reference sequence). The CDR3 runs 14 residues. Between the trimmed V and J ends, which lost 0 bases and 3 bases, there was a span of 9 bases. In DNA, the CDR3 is TGTGCCACCAGCAGAGATGCAGGTGGCTACGAGCAGTACTTC. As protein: CATSRDAGGYEQYF.

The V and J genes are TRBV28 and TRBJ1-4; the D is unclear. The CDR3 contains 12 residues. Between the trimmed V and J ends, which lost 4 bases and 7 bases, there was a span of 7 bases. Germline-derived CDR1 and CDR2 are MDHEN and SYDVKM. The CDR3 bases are TGTGCCAGCAGTTCTCAGGTTGAAAAACTGTTTTTT. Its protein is CASSSQVEKLFF.

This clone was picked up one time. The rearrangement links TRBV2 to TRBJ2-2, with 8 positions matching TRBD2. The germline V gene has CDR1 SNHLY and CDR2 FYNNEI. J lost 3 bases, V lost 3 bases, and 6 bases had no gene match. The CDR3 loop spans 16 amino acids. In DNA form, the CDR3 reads TGTGCCAGCAGTGACGGAGCGGGGGCCTACACCGGGGAGCTGTTTTTT. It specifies CASSDGAGAYTGELFF. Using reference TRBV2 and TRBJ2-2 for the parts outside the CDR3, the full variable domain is EPEVTQTPSHQVTQMGQEVILRCVPISNHLYFYWYRQILGQKVEFLVSFYNNEISEKSEIFDDQFSVERPDGSNFTLKIRSTKLEDSAMYFCASSDGAGAYTGELFFGEGSRLTVL.

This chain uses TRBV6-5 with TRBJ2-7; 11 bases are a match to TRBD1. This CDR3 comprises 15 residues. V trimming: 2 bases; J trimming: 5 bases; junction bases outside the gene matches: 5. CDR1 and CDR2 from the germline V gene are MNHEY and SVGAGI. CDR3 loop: CASSYQGQGADEQYF. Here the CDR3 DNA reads TGTGCCAGCAGTTACCAAGGACAGGGGGCAGACGAGCAGTACTTC.

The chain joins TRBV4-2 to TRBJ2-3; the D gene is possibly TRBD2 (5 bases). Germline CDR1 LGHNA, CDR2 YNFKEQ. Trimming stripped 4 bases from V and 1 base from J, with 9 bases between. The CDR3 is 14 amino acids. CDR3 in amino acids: CASSRERRTDTQYF. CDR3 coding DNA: TGTGCCAGCAGCCGGGAGCGGCGCACAGATACGCAGTATTTT.